This T cell receptor beta chain was identified in a study of shared clonotypes between healthy human individuals. Here immunoSEQ multiplex PCR was the method, and the copy in TCRdb shows in-frame clones only, minus some. This repertoire shows 2 million to 3 million clones, approximately 94% found once; its top ten account for approximately 0.37%. CDR1 is MGHDK and CDR2 is SYGVNS in the germline V gene. CDR3 length equals 15 residues. J gave up 1 base and V 2 bases, and 3 bases lay outside the gene matches. The rearrangement uses TRBV25-1 and TRBJ2-3; 7 nucleotides line up with TRBD1. The clonotype originates from a man aged 18 to 29 in good health. Some clones in this sample may be carry-over from other donors' samples. Sequenced sample: naive CD4+ T cells from PBMCs. As for subset: CD45RA+ positively selected. This chain's CDR3 is CASSEIGQGTDTQYF. CDR3 coding DNA: TGTGCCAGCAGTGAAATAGGACAGGGCACAGATACGCAGTATTTT.